These 29 T cell receptor beta chains came from one sample sequenced in a study of blood T cell repertoires in COVID-19. Here immunoSEQ multiplex PCR was the method, and the copy in TCRdb shows in-frame clones only, minus some. The data show 200,000 or so clones, 80% to 90% seen once. The sequenced sample was peripheral blood. Receptors were obtained from a young man with COVID-19, enrolled during active disease.

The rearrangement uses TRBV19 and TRBJ2-3; weak D call: TRBD2 (6 bases). The V end was cut by 4 bases, the J end by 1 base, with 12 bases between. From germline, CDR1 is LNHDA and CDR2 SQIVND (reference sequence). This CDR3 spans 15 amino acids. The CDR3 loop reads CASSTRGAGTDTQYF. DNA of the CDR3: TGTGCCAGTAGTACCCGCGGGGCCGGCACAGATACGCAGTATTTT.

This chain joins TRBV11-1 and TRBJ1-2; 8 bases match TRBD1. This CDR3 is built from 14 residues. Germline CDR1 is SGHAT and CDR2 is FQDESV (reference sequence). V lost 5 bases and J lost 4; bases outside the gene matches: 6. DNA of the CDR3: TGTGCCAGCAGCGAATCGGACAGGGTCTATGGCTACACCTTC. Amino acids: CASSESDRVYGYTF.

CDR3 in amino acids: CASSEQGRNTIYF. The CDR3 DNA reads as TGTGCCAGCAGTGAACAGGGAAGAAACACCATATATTTT. The V call is TRBV2, the J call TRBJ1-3, with D possibly matching TRBD1 (5 bases). Germline CDR1 reads SNHLY; CDR2 reads FYNNEI. The CDR3 covers 13 residues. The V end was cut by 2 bases, the J end by 5 bases, with 7 bases between.

This rearrangement joins TRBV9 to TRBJ1-1, with TRBD1 as a possible D gene (5 bases). CDR3 length: 14 residues. Deletions cut 2 bases from V and 1 base from J, with 9 bases between. CDR1 and CDR2 from the germline V gene are SGDLS and YYNGEE. As DNA, the CDR3 is TGTGCCAGCAGCGTGGGACTGGAGAACACTGAAGCTTTCTTT. Amino acids: CASSVGLENTEAFF.

The chain recombines TRBV7-2 with TRBJ2-7; D unresolved. From germline, CDR1 is SGHTA and CDR2 FQGNSA. The CDR3 runs to 15 residues. Trimming pared 3 bases from V and 2 bases from J, leaving 14 bases between. CDR3 in amino acids: CASSFPTRPPYEQYF. CDR3 in DNA: TGTGCCAGCAGCTTCCCGACAAGACCTCCCTACGAGCAGTACTTC.

This chain connects TRBV27 to TRBJ2-1, with TRBD2 matching over 9 bases. V trimming: 8 bases; J trimming: 5 bases; junction bases outside the gene matches: 7. The CDR3 has 14 residues. Germline CDR1 MNHEY, CDR2 SMNVEV (reference sequence). CDR3: CASAGWTSDNEQFF. The CDR3 DNA reads as TGTGCCAGCGCGGGATGGACTAGCGACAATGAGCAGTTCTTC.

The rearrangement joins TRBV27 to TRBJ2-3; unclear D gene. The germline gives CDR1 MNHEY, CDR2 SMNVEV (reference sequence). The CDR3 covers 15 residues. Trimming removed 7 bases at V and 0 bases at J, with 14 bases between. In nucleotides, the CDR3 is TGTGCCAGCACCCCTACTTTATTAAGCACAGATACGCAGTATTTT. Translating it yields CASTPTLLSTDTQYF.

The chain joins TRBV7-3 to TRBJ2-2; maybe TRBD1 (6 bases). The CDR3 is 14 residues long. V lost 2 bases and J lost 7, with 11 bases in between. Germline V gives CDR1 SGHTA, CDR2 FQGTGA. The CDR3 sequence: CASSLSGVNGELFF. The CDR3 DNA reads as TGTGCCAGCAGCTTATCAGGGGTCAACGGGGAGCTGTTTTTT.

This clone was seen a handful of times. This rearrangement joins TRBV4-3 to TRBJ1-6; TRBD1 matches 11 bases. The V segment lost 0 bases and the J segment 10 bases; nucleotides outside the gene matches: 5. The CDR3 is 16 residues long. Germline V CDR1 and CDR2: LGHNA, YSLEER. In DNA, the CDR3 is TGCGCCAGCAGCCAAGATAGGGACAGGGGGAAATCACCCCTCCACTTT. Protein: CASSQDRDRGKSPLHF.

The J gene is TRBJ1-6, the V gene TRBV9; 7 bases match TRBD1. Germline V gives CDR1 SGDLS, CDR2 YYNGEE. CDR3 length: 15 residues. V shed 3 bases and J 6 bases; nucleotides not matched to a gene: 6. CDR3 protein: CASSAWDSLNSPLHF. In DNA, the CDR3 is TGTGCCAGCAGCGCCTGGGACAGCCTTAATTCACCCCTCCACTTT.

V gene TRBV5-5 combines with J gene TRBJ2-7; the match to TRBD1 covers 7 bases. Trimming took 4 bases from V and 3 from J; bases not matched to a gene: 13. The CDR3 contains 16 residues. Germline V gene data show CDR1 as SGHKS and CDR2 as YYEKEE (reference sequence). The CDR3 protein is CASSRARQGIYYEQYF. The CDR3, as DNA: TGTGCCAGCAGCCGGGCGCGACAGGGTATTTACTACGAGCAGTACTTC.

The V gene is TRBV7-7, the J gene TRBJ2-3; D not resolved. CDR1 and CDR2 (germline): SSHAT, FNYEAQ (reference sequence). The V and J ends lost 10 bases and 6 bases respectively, with 17 bases between them. This CDR3 has 13 amino acids. CDR3 DNA: TGTGCCATCGGTAGTATTTCATGGGATACGCAGTATTTT. It translates to CAIGSISWDTQYF. Supplemented by reference TRBV7-7 and TRBJ2-3, the full variable domain reads GAGVSQSPRYKVTKRGQDVTLRCDPISSHATLYWYQQALGQGPEFLTYFNYEAQPDKSGLPSDRFSAERPEGSISTLTIQRTEQRDSAMYRCAIGSISWDTQYFGPGTRLTVL.

J is TRBJ1-1 and V is TRBV28, with D perhaps TRBD1 (6 bases). V lost 2 bases and J 0 bases, leaving 13 bases between the germline ends. The CDR3 has 16 amino acids. In germline, CDR1 is MDHEN, CDR2 SYDVKM. The CDR3 DNA reads TGTGCCAGCAGTTTACTCCGGGACACCTTGAACACTGAAGCTTTCTTT. It is translated as CASSLLRDTLNTEAFF.

The V call is TRBV2, the J call TRBJ2-2; 12 nucleotides align to TRBD2. Looked up from germline, CDR1 is SNHLY and CDR2 is FYNNEI. V shed 8 bases, J shed 7 bases, and the junction held 8 bases outside the gene matches. This CDR3 has 15 amino acids. For the CDR3, the DNA is TGTGCCAGCGCTACTAGCGGGAGGTTTAACGGGGAGCTGTTTTTT. Translated: CASATSGRFNGELFF.

The chain couples TRBV28 to TRBJ1-4, with D possibly being TRBD1 (5 bases). V was clipped by 3 bases and J by 6 bases, with 11 bases between them. The CDR3 sequence is 14 residues long. Looked up from germline, CDR1 is MDHEN and CDR2 is SYDVKM. The CDR3 coding sequence is TGTGCCAGCAGTTTTAACACAGGACATGAAAAACTGTTTTTT. Its protein product is CASSFNTGHEKLFF.

This chain connects TRBV6-8 to TRBJ2-7; TRBD1 agrees at 9 bases. V dropped 2 bases and J dropped 4; count of bases not matched to a gene: 15. The CDR3 consists of 18 residues. Germline V gene lookup returns CDR1 MNHGY and CDR2 SAAAGT. CDR3 nucleotides: TGTGCCAGCAGTTACAGGCGGGGGACCGGGACAGGGAAATACGAGCAGTACTTC. Amino acid sequence: CASSYRRGTGTGKYEQYF.

The CDR3 sequence: CASSLWGDNQPQHF. The CDR3 nucleotides read TGTGCCAGCAGTTTGTGGGGGGACAATCAGCCCCAGCATTTT. This chain joins TRBV27 and TRBJ1-5, with D perhaps TRBD1 (5 bases). V gave up 3 bases and J gave up 3 bases, with 9 bases separating them. Looked up from germline, CDR1 is MNHEY and CDR2 is SMNVEV (reference sequence). The CDR3 spans 14 residues.

This clone has at least ten counts. V usage is TRBV7-2 and J usage is TRBJ2-1, with 8 bases matching TRBD1. The CDR3 contains 17 residues. V shed 0 bases, J shed 5 bases, and the junction held 9 bases outside the gene matches. Germline loops: CDR1 SGHTA, CDR2 FQGNSA. CDR3 sequence: CASSLARRPGGDNEQFF. The CDR3 coding sequence is TGTGCCAGCAGCTTAGCTAGGCGGCCAGGGGGCGACAATGAGCAGTTCTTC. The complete variable domain, with remaining parts taken from reference TRBV7-2 and TRBJ2-1, reads GAGVSQSPSNKVTEKGKDVELRCDPISGHTALYWYRQSLGQGLEFLIYFQGNSAPDKSGLPSDRFSAERTGGSVSTLTIQRTQQEDSAVYLCASSLARRPGGDNEQFFGPGTRLTVL.

The chain employs TRBV30 and TRBJ1-5; possible D gene TRBD1, 5 bases. Looked up from germline, CDR1 is GTSNPN and CDR2 is SVGIG (reference sequence). V was cut by 2 bases and J by 5 bases, with 13 bases left in between. The CDR3 is 14 residues long. The CDR3 bases are TGTGCCTGGAGTTGGGGCAGGGAGGATCAGCCCCAGCATTTT. Its protein is CAWSWGREDQPQHF.

The V call is TRBV5-6, the J call TRBJ1-1, with D possibly TRBD1 on 5 matching bases. The CDR3 contains 14 residues. Germline V gene data show CDR1 as SGHDT and CDR2 as YYEEEE. Trimming cost V 2 bases and J 6 bases, with 14 bases left between them. In nucleotides, the CDR3 is TGTGCCAGCAGCTTCCAAACAGGATTAGCTGAAGCTTTCTTT. Amino acids: CASSFQTGLAEAFF. Filled out from reference TRBV5-6 and TRBJ1-1, the complete variable domain reads DAGVTQSPTHLIKTRGQQVTLRCSPKSGHDTVSWYQQALGQGPQFIFQYYEEEERQRGNFPDRFSGHQFPNYSSELNVNALLLGDSALYLCASSFQTGLAEAFFGQGTRLTVV.

The V gene is TRBV6-2 or TRBV6-3, the J gene TRBJ1-2; D uncertain. The CDR3 spans 12 residues. CDR1 is MNHEY, CDR2 SVGEGT, per germline. V gave up 6 bases and J gave up 0 bases, with 5 bases separating them. The CDR3 DNA is TGTGCCAGCAGCATAGCTAACTATGGCTACACCTTC. It is translated as CASSIANYGYTF.

The gene calls are TRBV19 and TRBJ2-1; possible D gene TRBD2, 6 bases. Germline lookup yields CDR1 LNHDA and CDR2 SQIVND (reference sequence). The V end lost 5 bases, the J end lost 4 bases, and 6 bases lay between the germline ends. The length of the CDR3 is 12 residues. CDR3 bases: TGTGCCAGTAGTGGGGGGTACAATGAGCAGTTCTTC. This translates into CASSGGYNEQFF. Supplemented by reference TRBV19 and TRBJ2-1, the full variable domain reads DGGITQSPKYLFRKEGQNVTLSCEQNLNHDAMYWYRQDPGQGLRLIYYSQIVNDFQKGDIAEGYSVSREKKESFPLTVTSAQKNPTAFYLCASSGGYNEQFFGPGTRLTVL.

The chain links TRBV4-2 to TRBJ1-4; D is perhaps TRBD1 (5 bases). Trimming took off 0 bases at V and 7 bases at J, with 12 bases between the two ends. The CDR3 contains 15 residues. CDR1 is LGHNA and CDR2 is YNFKEQ in the germline V gene. The CDR3, as DNA: TGTGCCAGCAGCCAAGAAGCAGGGAGGGGTGAAAAACTGTTTTTT. It specifies CASSQEAGRGEKLFF.

The J gene is TRBJ1-1, the V gene TRBV5-7; D may be TRBD1 (5 bases). TRBV5-7 is noted as an ORF with a role that remains uncertain. V dropped 4 bases and J dropped 1 base, with 14 bases sitting between them. The CDR3 covers 15 residues. This chain's CDR3 is CASSQNRRGNTEAFF. CDR3 DNA: TGTGCCAGCAGCCAAAACAGGCGAGGGAACACTGAAGCTTTCTTT.

V and J are TRBV10-3 and TRBJ2-7; 9 bases map to TRBD2. Germline assignment: CDR1 ENHRY and CDR2 SYGVKD. After removal of 7 bases from V and 6 bases from J, the junction contained 10 bases not matched to a gene. The CDR3 extends over 14 amino acids. CDR3 sequence (DNA): TGTGCCATCAAACTTTCTAGCGGGGACGGCGAGCAGTACTTC. This sequence encodes CAIKLSSGDGEQYF.

The J gene is TRBJ1-1, the V gene TRBV5-1; 7 bases match TRBD1. CDR1 and CDR2 (germline): SGHRS, YFSETQ. The CDR3 covers 15 residues. The J segment lost 3 bases and the V segment lost 4 bases, leaving 9 bases of the junction unmatched. Here the CDR3 DNA reads TGCGCCAGCAGCCCGCAAGACAGGGCCGACACTGAAGCTTTCTTT. Protein sequence: CASSPQDRADTEAFF.

The chain recombines TRBV10-3 with TRBJ1-1; the D gene is possibly TRBD1 (5 bases). There are 13 residues in the CDR3. The V end lost 7 bases, the J end lost 1 base, and 10 bases lay between the germline ends. Germline CDR1 is ENHRY and CDR2 is SYGVKD. CDR3 DNA sequence: TGTGCCATCAATAAAGGACAGAACACTGAAGCTTTCTTT. This sequence encodes CAINKGQNTEAFF.

The CDR3 reads CAWSAAGEGYTF. DNA of the CDR3: TGTGCCTGGAGTGCGGCAGGGGAAGGCTACACCTTC. The V gene is TRBV30, the J gene TRBJ1-2; perhaps TRBD1 as D (6 bases). Germline V gives CDR1 GTSNPN, CDR2 SVGIG (reference sequence). The CDR3 is 12 residues long. V was pared by 1 base and J by 8 bases, with 11 bases between.

The gene calls are TRBV19 and TRBJ1-5; D is undetermined. The CDR3 extends over 16 amino acids. Germline loops: CDR1 LNHDA, CDR2 SQIVND (reference sequence). The V gene lost 5 bases and the J gene lost 0 bases, with 14 bases spanning the gap. The DNA of the CDR3 is TGTGCCAGTAGTCATAGCCAGACTTATAGCAATCAGCCCCAGCATTTT. It specifies CASSHSQTYSNQPQHF.